This TCR beta chain stems from a study of blood T cell repertoires in COVID-19. Individuals drawn from 24 US areas were roughly 18 to 95 years old. Cohorts were determined from participant-reported clinical history. Original processing notes: Amplified reference gene primers provided the basis for estimating nucleated cell counts. Generated by immunoSEQ multiplex PCR, the TCRdb table keeps only in-frame clones and is missing some. For V, J and clone size, that table is used; D and trimming come from the DNA. The table has approximately 270,000 clones, 80% to 90% seen once; the top ten hold about 4%. The sequence was collected from a woman in her twenties or thirties with acute COVID-19. Sequencing was carried out using PBMCs or T cells enriched from blood (not recorded which).

The CDR3 sequence: CASSLVGAGGHPLNIQYF. The CDR3 bases are TGTGCCAGCAGCTTGGTAGGTGCGGGAGGGCACCCATTGAACATTCAGTACTTC. The chain joins TRBV5-4 to TRBJ2-4; 9 bases fit TRBD2. V was pared by 0 bases and J by 7 bases, with 14 bases of the junction left unmatched. The germline CDR1 and CDR2 sequences are SGHNT and YYREEE (reference sequence). This CDR3 contains 18 residues.